Listed below are T cell receptor beta chains from one sample, sequenced in a study of regulatory T cells in long-lasting Graves disease. TCRdb reanalysed the multiplex PCR reads using MiXCR and keeps one entry per CDR3 protein. The sample records 250,000 to 400,000 distinct CDR3 sequences, 15% to 20% being singletons. The starting material was peripheral blood mononuclear cells (PBMCs), obtained at new diagnosis, from a patient treated with antithyroid drugs. These receptors were collected from a female donor with Graves disease. CDR3s include the opening cysteine and the closing phenylalanine or tryptophan. Each record gives: clone size, J gene, D gene, V gene, CDR3 DNA, CDR3 protein. The D gene is left open where the match is weak. Some rows mark clone size as missing; the rest say once, few, many or name a class of expanded clone.

size: many
J: TRBJ1-2
D: .
V: TRBV11-2
DNA: TGTGCCAGCAGCCCCTCGGGGGGCGTCTATGGCTACACCTTC
CDR3: CASSPSGGVYGYTF

size: many
J: TRBJ2-5
D: .
V: TRBV14
DNA: TGTGCCAGCAGCCAAGCCCCCAGCAAAATGGAACAAGAGACCCAGTACTTC
CDR3: CASSQAPSKMEQETQYF

size: .
J: TRBJ2-5
D: TRBD1
V: TRBV18
DNA: TGTGCCAGCTCACCCAGAGACAGGGAGAACAATGAGCAGTTGTTC
CDR3: CASSPRDRENNEQLF

size: many
J: TRBJ1-1
D: .
V: TRBV11-3
DNA: TGTGCCAGCAGCGCCCGGACTGCCCAGTCGACTGAAGCTTTCTTT
CDR3: CASSARTAQSTEAFF

size: many
J: TRBJ2-5
D: .
V: TRBV15
DNA: TGTGCCACCAGCAGGGTCACAGCGTACCAAGAGACCCAGTACTTC
CDR3: CATSRVTAYQETQYF

size: many
J: TRBJ2-1
D: .
V: TRBV20-1
DNA: TGCAGTGCTAGGGCGGGACCTGGTACGGATGAGCAGTTCTTC
CDR3: CSARAGPGTDEQFF

size: many
J: TRBJ1-4
D: TRBD1
V: TRBV28
DNA: TGTGCCAGCAGCCCGACCGGGACAGCGTATGAAAAACTGTTTTTT
CDR3: CASSPTGTAYEKLFF

size: many
J: TRBJ2-7
D: .
V: TRBV15
DNA: TGTGCCACCAGCGAGAGGGCAGGGACTCCCTACGAGCAGTACTTC
CDR3: CATSERAGTPYEQYF

size: many
J: TRBJ2-1
D: .
V: TRBV11-2
DNA: TGTGCCAGTGGGGAGCCGGGCCGAGGTGAGCAGTTCTTC
CDR3: CASGEPGRGEQFF

size: many
J: TRBJ1-5
D: .
V: TRBV20-1
DNA: TGCAGTGCAGAACAGGGTGGGAGTCAGCCCCAGCATTTT
CDR3: CSAEQGGSQPQHF

size: .
J: TRBJ2-1
D: TRBD2
V: TRBV28
DNA: TGTGCCAGCAGACCCTTAGCGGGAGGGCGAACCAATGAGCAGTTCTTC
CDR3: CASRPLAGGRTNEQFF

size: few
J: TRBJ2-5
D: .
V: TRBV20-1
DNA: TGCAGTGCTCCAAGGGAGAGGTCAGAGACCCAGTACTTC
CDR3: CSAPRERSETQYF

size: many
J: TRBJ2-7
D: .
V: TRBV6-5
DNA: TGTGCCAGCAGTTACGGAGGGGGCAACGAGTACGAGCAGTACTTC
CDR3: CASSYGGGNEYEQYF

size: many
J: TRBJ2-3
D: TRBD1
V: TRBV20-1
DNA: TGCAGTGCCCATACCCGCCAGGGGGCGGTCACAGATACGCAGTATTTT
CDR3: CSAHTRQGAVTDTQYF

size: many
J: TRBJ2-5
D: TRBD1
V: TRBV7-6
DNA: TGTGCCAGCAGCTCGGAACAGGGGGGGACCCAGTACTTC
CDR3: CASSSEQGGTQYF

size: few
J: TRBJ2-1
D: .
V: TRBV11-3
DNA: TGTGCCAGCAGCTTAAGGTTCGGGGGGCAATCCTACAATGAGCAGTTCTTC
CDR3: CASSLRFGGQSYNEQFF

size: many
J: TRBJ2-7
D: .
V: TRBV28
DNA: TGTGCCAGCGTATCCCCGGACTCCTACGAGCAGTACTTC
CDR3: CASVSPDSYEQYF

size: many
J: TRBJ2-2
D: TRBD2
V: TRBV28
DNA: TGTGCCAGCAGAGCAGGACTAGCACCTAACACCGGGGAGCTGTTTTTT
CDR3: CASRAGLAPNTGELFF

size: many
J: TRBJ2-7
D: .
V: TRBV10-2
DNA: TGCGCCAGCAGCCCGGGACTCGAGTACGAGCAGTACTTC
CDR3: CASSPGLEYEQYF

size: many
J: TRBJ2-1
D: .
V: TRBV2
DNA: TGTGCCAGCTACCGGGACGGAATATACAATGAGCAGTTCTTC
CDR3: CASYRDGIYNEQFF

size: few
J: TRBJ2-5
D: TRBD1
V: TRBV5-1
DNA: TGCGCCAGCAGCCCCAGGACAGGGGAGCAAGAGACCCAGTACTTC
CDR3: CASSPRTGEQETQYF

size: .
J: TRBJ2-6
D: .
V: TRBV19
DNA: TGTGCCAGTAGTTGGGGGTGGGGCCTTTCTGGGGCCAACGTCCTGACTTTC
CDR3: CASSWGWGLSGANVLTF

size: many
J: TRBJ1-6
D: .
V: TRBV6-1
DNA: TGTGCCAGCAGTCGGATCGGACCGAATTCACCCCTCCACTTT
CDR3: CASSRIGPNSPLHF

size: many
J: TRBJ2-7
D: TRBD2
V: TRBV20-1
DNA: TGCAGTGCTATTATCCCGAGCCTCAGGGCTAGCGGACTTTTCGGCGAGCAGTACTTC
CDR3: CSAIIPSLRASGLFGEQYF

size: many
J: TRBJ1-6
D: .
V: TRBV25-1
DNA: TGTGCCAGCAGACAGGGAGGCTCACCCCTCCACTTT
CDR3: CASRQGGSPLHF

size: many
J: TRBJ1-2
D: .
V: TRBV12-3/TRBV12-4
DNA: TGTGCCAGCGGACTAACTGGCTATGGCTACACCTTC
CDR3: CASGLTGYGYTF

size: many
J: TRBJ2-3
D: .
V: TRBV11-2
DNA: TGTGCCAGCAGCTTGGGAACGACCACTAGCACAGATACGCAGTATTTT
CDR3: CASSLGTTTSTDTQYF